What follows describes a single T cell receptor (beta chain). Its antigen is as yet unknown. After 5'RACE with constant-segment primers, TCR alpha and TCR beta cDNA libraries carrying sample barcodes and UMIs were obtained. TCRdb re-called the 5' RACE reads with MiXCR, one entry per CDR3 protein. The repertoire holds approximately 410,000 distinct CDR3 sequences, with about a quarter as singletons. The data derive from a study of T-cell memory formation after mild COVID-19. On the study more broadly: Across donors, TCR clusters were largely donor specific.

Whole-study results and caveats: Day 15 to 85 contracting clones showed balanced CD4/CD8; day 15 to 37 expanders favored CD4+. Whether day 37 second-wave clones are SARS-CoV-2-specific was not confirmed.

Specimen: PBMCs or a T cell subset sorted from them (not recorded which). This receptor was taken from an adult woman who had mild COVID-19 (a few samples of this study predate the infection). Cell type and time point are not known.

This chain's CDR3 is CASSSHSLGGGYTF. The CDR3 DNA is TGTGCCAGCAGCTCCCACAGCCTGGGAGGGGGCTACACCTTC. The gene calls are TRBV7-9 and TRBJ1-2; D remains unclear. CDR1 is SEHNR, CDR2 FQNEAQ, per germline (reference sequence). V was pared by 4 bases and J by 8 bases, with 17 bases between. This CDR3 is built from 14 residues. The full variable domain, rest sourced from reference TRBV7-9 and TRBJ1-2, is DTGVSQNPRHKITKRGQNVTFRCDPISEHNRLYWYRQTLGQGPEFLTYFQNEAQLEKSRLLSDRFSAERPKGSFSTLEIQRTEQGDSAMYLCASSSHSLGGGYTFGSGTRLTVV.